This TCR beta chain was identified in a study of blood T cell repertoires in COVID-19. Libraries were prepared by immunoSEQ multiplex PCR; TCRdb keeps only in-frame clonotypes and omits some of them. The table shows fewer than 200,000 clones, with less than 85% occurring only once. CDR1 is LGHDT and CDR2 is YNNKEL in the germline V gene (reference sequence). This CDR3 contains 15 residues. V gave up 1 base and J gave up 6 bases; unmatched junction bases: 3. Participant ages covered roughly 18 to 90 years across 25 or so US areas. Sequenced material: PBMCs or T cells enriched from blood (not recorded which). The chain combines TRBV3-1 (or the pseudogene TRBV3-2) with TRBJ2-1, with 10 bases aligning to TRBD2. This clonotype was obtained from a man between 50 and 59 years old who had recovered from COVID-19. CDR3 DNA sequence: TGTGCCAGCAGCCAAGTAGCGGGGGGAGTCAATGAGCAGTTCTTC. This translates into CASSQVAGGVNEQFF.